This entry lists 8 T cell receptor beta chains sequenced from one sample in a study of CD8+CD57+ T cells in acquired aplastic anemia. The sequenced patients had an expansion of CD8+CD57+ cells seen by flow cytometry. Genomic DNA acted as the template from which TCR beta VDJ combination and CDR3 sequence profiling were carried out. One entry per CDR3 protein, called by TCRdb with MiXCR from the reads. The sample yields roughly 190,000 distinct CDR3 sequences, roughly half seen once. Sequencing was carried out using sorted CD4+, CD8+, or CD8+CD57+ T cells (not recorded which) from PBMCs. Receptors originate from a human donor with aplastic anemia.

This clonotype has a count of ten or more. The V and J genes are TRBV11-2 and TRBJ2-7, with D possibly TRBD1 on 5 matching bases. Germline values: CDR1 SGHAT, CDR2 FQNNGV. This CDR3 region has 17 residues. Between the trimmed V and J ends, which lost 0 bases and 2 bases, there was a span of 17 bases. The CDR3 DNA sequence: TGTGCCAGCAGCTTAGAAAGGGGATCAGGGATCGCCTACGAGCAGTACTTC. It is translated as CASSLERGSGIAYEQYF.

There are many counts of this clonotype. The chain links TRBV9 to TRBJ2-3; D is unclear. The V end was cut by 2 bases, the J end by 2 bases, with 18 bases between. The CDR3 consists of 17 residues. CDR1 is SGDLS, CDR2 YYNGEE, per germline. The CDR3 here is CASSVSVSNKNTDTQYF. In DNA, the CDR3 is TGTGCCAGCAGCGTCTCGGTCTCAAATAAAAACACAGATACGCAGTATTTT.

There are many counts of this clonotype. This chain links TRBV19 with TRBJ2-3, with no clear D. CDR1 and CDR2 (germline): LNHDA, SQIVND (reference sequence). The V end lost 3 bases, the J end lost 5 bases, and 9 bases lay between the germline ends. The CDR3 covers 13 residues. The CDR3: CASSIGNGDTQYF. The CDR3, as DNA: TGTGCCAGTAGTATTGGAAATGGAGATACGCAGTATTTT. Looking up the rest from reference TRBV19 and TRBJ2-3 gives the full variable domain: DGGITQSPKYLFRKEGQNVTLSCEQNLNHDAMYWYRQDPGQGLRLIYYSQIVNDFQKGDIAEGYSVSREKKESFPLTVTSAQKNPTAFYLCASSIGNGDTQYFGPGTRLTVL.

This clonotype was counted only a few times. The V gene is TRBV12-3 or TRBV12-4, the J gene TRBJ2-2; 9 bases align to TRBD1. V shed 2 bases, J shed 5 bases, and the junction held 3 bases outside the gene matches. This CDR3 is 15 amino acids long. The DNA of the CDR3 is TGTGCCAGCAGTTTATACAGGGGGCAAACCGGGGAGCTGTTTTTT. Translated: CASSLYRGQTGELFF.

The chain links TRBV10-3 to TRBJ1-5; a possible D gene is TRBD1 (6 bases). CDR3 size: 12 residues. CDR1 is ENHRY and CDR2 is SYGVKD in the germline V gene. The CDR3 region is CATGDTNQPQHF. The CDR3, as DNA: TGTGCAACCGGGGACACCAATCAGCCCCAGCATTTT.

This chain connects TRBV7-2 to TRBJ2-7; weak D call: TRBD1 (7 bases). CDR1 and CDR2 (germline): SGHTA, FQGNSA. The CDR3 is 14 amino acids. V lost 1 base and J 11 bases, leaving 18 bases between the germline ends. The chain's CDR3 is CASSLGGDSLQEYF. CDR3 coding DNA: TGTGCCAGCAGCTTAGGGGGGGACAGCCTCCAGGAGTACTTC.

This clonotype has ten or more counts. The gene calls are TRBV20-1 and TRBJ1-1; TRBD1 might be the D (6 bases). Germline V gene data show CDR1 as DFQATT and CDR2 as SNEGSKA (reference sequence). There are 12 residues in the CDR3. V lost 0 bases and J lost 8, with 10 bases in between. DNA of the CDR3: TGCAGTGCTAGAGACCCCGACAGGGAAGCTTTCTTT. Translated: CSARDPDREAFF.

This clonotype was seen at least ten times. The rearrangement uses TRBV2 and TRBJ2-6; D unresolved. This CDR3 is built from 12 residues. The germline CDR1 and CDR2 sequences are SNHLY and FYNNEI. Between the trimmed V and J ends, which lost 8 bases and 1 base, there was a span of 3 bases. The CDR3 region has the DNA TGTGCCAGCCGATCTGGGGCCAACGTCCTGACTTTC. Encoded protein: CASRSGANVLTF.